The clone carrying this T cell receptor beta chain showed up just a few times. The antigen is not known. The entry originates in a study of T cells after yellow fever vaccination. V shed 1 base and J 6 bases; nucleotides not matched to a gene: 6. In germline, CDR1 is DFQATT, CDR2 SNEGSKA (reference sequence). This CDR3 is built from 15 residues. Study-level results: Reappearance after the booster was observed for most primary-vaccination clones (more than 95% CD4, roughly 88% CD8). A weaker secondary response peaked on day 5, the primary on day 15.

TCRdb reprocessed the 5' RACE reads with MiXCR, giving one entry per CDR3 protein. The sample holds 300,000 or so distinct CDR3 sequences, about an eighth seen once. The J gene is TRBJ2-2, the V gene TRBV20-1; TRBD2 agrees at 9 bases. The source is a man aged 25 to 40 who received the YFV17D yellow fever vaccine. The sample here was CD4+ T cells sorted from PBMCs, taken 45 days after the yellow fever booster vaccination. As DNA, the CDR3 is TGCAGTGCTAGAGTTCTAGCGGGACTTCCCGGGGAGCTGTTTTTT. Translated, it gives CSARVLAGLPGELFF.